The clone carrying this T cell receptor beta chain was found once. The germline gives CDR1 LGHDT, CDR2 YNNKEL (reference sequence). The CDR3 is 13 amino acids. V gave up 4 bases and J gave up 7 bases, with 14 bases separating them. This entry belongs to a study of T cell responses to AZD1222 COVID-19 vaccine. Clones were sequenced by immunoSEQ multiplex PCR, and TCRdb holds only the in-frame ones, with some missing. Found here are about 110,000 clones, roughly 87% of them singletons; the top ten hold under 3%. The V call is TRBV3-1 (or the pseudogene TRBV3-2), the J call TRBJ2-7; the D gene is possibly TRBD2 (5 bases). Sequences were derived from peripheral blood, sampled 28 days after the second AZD1222 dose. This TCR came from an adult who received the AZD1222 COVID-19 vaccine. CDR3 in amino acids: CASSPGEGWEQYF. The CDR3 DNA is TGTGCCAGCAGCCCAGGCGAGGGTTGGGAGCAGTACTTC.